The 22 T cell receptor beta chains in this list originate from one sample, sequenced in a study of T cells in tuberculosis. Thawed, overnight-rested PBMC were stained with GMM-loaded CD1B tetramer, viability dye and anti-CD3, then sorted. The lipid loaded on the CD1B tetramers was C32 glucose monomycolate from Rhodococcus equi. Assay used: immunoSEQ multiplex PCR; TCRdb lists only in-frame clones, some missing. The sample has 55,000 to 65,000 clones, 80% to 85% seen once. Specimen: CD1b-GMM tetramer-negative cells sorted from PBMCs. All receptors come from an adult woman with latent tuberculosis.

This clone was seen a single time. The gene calls are TRBV18 and TRBJ2-7, with D uncertain. The length of the CDR3 is 13 residues. Trimming took off 3 bases at V and 6 bases at J, with 12 bases between the two ends. Germline V gene lookup returns CDR1 KGHSH and CDR2 LQKENI. CDR3 DNA: TGTGCCAGCTCACCGACGGAGTTCCGCGAGCAGTACTTC. It translates to CASSPTEFREQYF.

The J gene is TRBJ1-3, the V gene TRBV4-3; D is ambiguous. The CDR3 sequence is 15 residues long. The V gene lost 1 base and the J gene lost 4 bases, with 11 bases spanning the gap. Germline loops: CDR1 LGHNA, CDR2 YSLEER. The CDR3 DNA reads TGCGCCAGCAGCCAAGCCCGGGGTAGGGGAAACACCATATATTTT. It translates to CASSQARGRGNTIYF.

This chain joins TRBV5-1 and TRBJ1-3; the D gene is possibly TRBD1 (5 bases). With 0 bases removed from V and 0 bases from J, the gap between germline ends came to 13 bases. Germline lookup yields CDR1 SGHRS and CDR2 YFSETQ. The CDR3 sequence is 17 residues long. This CDR3 is CASSLEGHAISGNTIYF. The CDR3 DNA follows: TGCGCCAGCAGCTTGGAAGGACACGCAATCTCTGGAAACACCATATATTTT.

The V and J genes are TRBV11-2 and TRBJ2-3; TRBD2 agrees at 14 bases. Germline loops: CDR1 SGHAT, CDR2 FQNNGV. Unmatched junction bases numbered 3, after V lost 6 bases and J lost 7 bases. The CDR3 extends over 14 amino acids. CDR3 sequence (DNA): TGTGCCAGCAGGGGGACTAGCGGGAGTTATACGCAGTATTTT. Amino acid sequence: CASRGTSGSYTQYF.

V and J are TRBV18 and TRBJ2-4; 8 bases agree with TRBD1. The CDR3 covers 17 residues. Trimming removed 1 base from V and 2 bases from J; junction bases left unmatched: 7. Germline V gene data show CDR1 as KGHSH and CDR2 as LQKENI. This CDR3 reads CASSPRQGALSKNIQYF. Here the CDR3 DNA reads TGTGCCAGCTCACCACGTCAGGGGGCGCTGTCCAAAAACATTCAGTACTTC.

This chain joins TRBV18 and TRBJ2-5; 12 nucleotides agree with TRBD2. The J segment lost 5 bases and the V segment lost 3 bases, leaving 7 bases of the junction unmatched. The CDR3 is 16 amino acids. Germline-derived CDR1 and CDR2 are KGHSH and LQKENI. The CDR3 sequence is CASSPRTSGIGETQYF. For the CDR3, the DNA is TGTGCCAGCTCACCCCGGACTAGCGGGATAGGGGAGACCCAGTACTTC.

The gene calls are TRBV4-2 and TRBJ1-1, with D uncertain. The length of the CDR3 is 15 residues. Per germline, CDR1 LGHNA and CDR2 YNFKEQ. V was pared by 0 bases and J by 1 base, with 9 bases between. The CDR3 DNA sequence: TGTGCCAGCAGCCAAGAAATTCTCTGGAACACTGAAGCTTTCTTT. Residues: CASSQEILWNTEAFF.

This sequence joins TRBV5-4 and TRBJ2-3; 8 positions match TRBD2. Per the germline V gene, CDR1 is SGHNT and CDR2 is YYREEE (reference sequence). This CDR3 spans 14 amino acids. J lost 4 bases, V lost 0 bases, and 1 base had no gene match. The CDR3 is CASSLGTSPDTQYF. DNA of the CDR3: TGTGCCAGCAGCTTGGGGACTAGCCCAGATACGCAGTATTTT.

The V call is TRBV7-9, the J call TRBJ2-7; D gene uncertain. Germline-derived CDR1 and CDR2 are SEHNR and FQNEAQ (reference sequence). This CDR3 spans 12 amino acids. V lost 5 bases to trimming and J lost 0 bases, with 5 bases between them. Here the CDR3 reads CASSHNSYEQYF. In DNA, the CDR3 is TGTGCCAGCAGCCACAACTCCTACGAGCAGTACTTC.

The CDR3 bases are TGCGCCAGCAGTTTGACTAGCGGGAGCCTAAGCTCCTACGAGCAGTACTTC. It yields the protein CASSLTSGSLSSYEQYF. The V call is TRBV5-1, the J call TRBJ2-7, with TRBD2 identical over 12 bases. Germline CDR1 and CDR2: SGHRS and YFSETQ. V lost 5 bases and J lost 0; bases outside the gene matches: 9. The CDR3 loop spans 17 amino acids. The whole variable domain, remainder taken from reference TRBV5-1 and TRBJ2-7, is KAGVTQTPRYLIKTRGQQVTLSCSPISGHRSVSWYQQTPGQGLQFLFEYFSETQRNKGNFPGRFSGRQFSNSRSEMNVSTLELGDSALYLCASSLTSGSLSSYEQYFGPGTRLTVT.

This chain joins TRBV9 and TRBJ2-1; TRBD2 agrees at 11 bases. In germline, CDR1 is SGDLS, CDR2 YYNGEE. CDR3 length: 15 amino acids. J gave up 5 bases and V 4 bases, and 5 bases lay outside the gene matches. The CDR3 region is CASSRVSGGDNEQFF. The CDR3 bases are TGTGCCAGCAGCCGTGTTAGCGGGGGGGACAATGAGCAGTTCTTC. The full variable domain, in which reference TRBV9 and TRBJ2-1 provide the parts outside the CDR3, is DSGVTQTPKHLITATGQRVTLRCSPRSGDLSVYWYQQSLDQGLQFLIQYYNGEERAKGNILERFSAQQFPDLHSELNLSSLELGDSALYFCASSRVSGGDNEQFFGPGTRLTVL.

The V gene is TRBV10-1, the J gene TRBJ2-7; no definite D call. This CDR3 is 14 amino acids long. From germline, CDR1 is WNHNN and CDR2 SYGVQD (reference sequence). Trimming shortened V by 0 bases and J by 5 bases, and 11 bases separated the two germline ends. CDR3 sequence reads: CASSESRLVNEQYF. DNA for the CDR3: TGCGCCAGCAGTGAGTCACGGCTAGTCAACGAGCAGTACTTC.

V usage is TRBV19 and J usage is TRBJ1-2; 8 bases agree with TRBD1. The CDR3 is 15 residues long. V was pared by 4 bases and J by 5 bases, with 9 bases of the junction left unmatched. Germline CDR1 reads LNHDA; CDR2 reads SQIVND (reference sequence). Here the CDR3 reads CASSTGQGFSYGYTF. The CDR3 bases are TGTGCCAGTAGTACCGGACAGGGCTTCTCTTATGGCTACACCTTC.

J is TRBJ1-5 and V is TRBV6-6; D is unclear. Trimming pared 6 bases from V and 7 bases from J, leaving 22 bases between. CDR1 is MNHNY and CDR2 is SVGAGI in the germline V gene (reference sequence). CDR3 length equals 16 residues. CDR3 in DNA: TGTGCCAGCAGAAGCAAGACTCAGTTATCCGTCCAGCCCCAGCATTTT. The encoded protein is CASRSKTQLSVQPQHF.

The chain couples TRBV2 to TRBJ1-2, with no clear D. The CDR3 totals 14 residues. Trimming took 0 bases from V and 4 from J, leaving 9 bases between them. CDR1 SNHLY and CDR2 FYNNEI come from the germline V gene. DNA for the CDR3: TGTGCCAGCAGTGAAGCTGTCAGGTTCTATGGCTACACCTTC. Protein sequence: CASSEAVRFYGYTF.

The chain joins TRBV18 to TRBJ2-5; the match to TRBD2 covers 8 bases. The V gene's germline CDR1 is KGHSH and CDR2 LQKENI. With 1 base clipped from V and 5 bases from J, the junction kept 0 bases outside the gene matches. The CDR3 totals 13 residues. The CDR3 nucleotides read TGTGCCAGCTCACCACGGACTAGCGAGACCCAGTACTTC. This translates into CASSPRTSETQYF.

This clone was observed a handful of times. The chain is built from TRBV5-1 and TRBJ1-4, with D perhaps matching TRBD1 (6 bases). This CDR3 region has 14 residues. Germline values: CDR1 SGHRS, CDR2 YFSETQ. Trimming left V 0 bases short and J 7 bases short, with 10 bases between. The CDR3 DNA reads TGCGCCAGCAGCTTGGACAGGGTGGCTGAAAAACTGTTTTTT. Its protein product is CASSLDRVAEKLFF.

This clone was detected only a few times. CDR3 residues: CASSWGAQGASETQYF. CDR3 sequence (DNA): TGTGCCAGCAGTTGGGGGGCACAGGGGGCTTCAGAGACCCAGTACTTC. The chain employs TRBV27 and TRBJ2-5; 9 bases line up with TRBD1. The CDR3 spans 16 residues. The germline V gene encodes CDR1 MNHEY and CDR2 SMNVEV (reference sequence). After removal of 4 bases from V and 4 bases from J, the junction contained 10 bases not matched to a gene.

The chain has TRBV7-9 and TRBJ2-1, with D tentatively TRBD2 (6 bases). This CDR3 spans 15 amino acids. Germline values: CDR1 SEHNR, CDR2 FQNEAQ (reference sequence). Trimming removed 5 bases at V and 8 bases at J, with 19 bases between. Written as DNA, the CDR3 is TGTGCCAGCAGCCGGTTGCTTAGCGGCGGTGATGAGCAGTTCTTC. It translates to CASSRLLSGGDEQFF.

V and J are TRBV6-4 and TRBJ2-1, with 8 positions matching TRBD2. The ends lost 0 bases at V and 12 bases at J; junction bases unmatched: 10. The CDR3 extends over 15 amino acids. Germline V gene data show CDR1 as MRHNA and CDR2 as SNTAGT. This chain's CDR3 is CASSDSTSGSESQFF. The CDR3 coding sequence is TGTGCCAGCAGTGACTCCACTAGCGGATCCGAATCGCAGTTCTTC.

The chain recombines TRBV10-3 with TRBJ2-3; 10 nucleotides align to TRBD2. The CDR3 is 17 residues long. CDR1 and CDR2 (germline): ENHRY, SYGVKD. The V segment lost 4 bases and the J segment 4 bases; nucleotides outside the gene matches: 11. CDR3 sequence: CAISATSGDPPPDTQYF. In DNA, the CDR3 is TGTGCCATCAGTGCAACTAGCGGGGACCCCCCCCCAGATACGCAGTATTTT.

The chain employs TRBV28 and TRBJ2-4; 9 bases match TRBD2. Trimming removed 5 bases from V and 6 bases from J; junction bases left unmatched: 8. CDR1 MDHEN and CDR2 SYDVKM come from the germline V gene. The CDR3 has 15 amino acids. In nucleotides, the CDR3 is TGTGCCAGCAGTACTAGCGGGTACAGACGAAACATTCAGTACTTC. Translating gives CASSTSGYRRNIQYF.